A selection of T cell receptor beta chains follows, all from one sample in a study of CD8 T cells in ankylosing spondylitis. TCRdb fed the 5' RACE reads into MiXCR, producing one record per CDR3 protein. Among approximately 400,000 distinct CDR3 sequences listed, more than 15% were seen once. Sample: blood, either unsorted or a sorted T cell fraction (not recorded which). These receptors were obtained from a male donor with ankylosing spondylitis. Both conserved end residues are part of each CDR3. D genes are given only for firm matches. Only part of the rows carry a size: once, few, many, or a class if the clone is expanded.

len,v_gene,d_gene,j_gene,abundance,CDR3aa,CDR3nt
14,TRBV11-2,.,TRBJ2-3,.,CASSRYGRTDTQYF,TGTGCCAGCAGCCGTTATGGACGCACAGATACGCAGTATTTT
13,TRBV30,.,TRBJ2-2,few,CAWSSTRLGELFF,TGTGCCTGGAGTTCGACCCGGCTCGGGGAGCTGTTTTTT
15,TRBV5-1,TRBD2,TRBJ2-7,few,CASSLLAGGRYEQYF,TGCGCCAGCAGCTTGCTAGCGGGAGGTCGATACGAGCAGTACTTC
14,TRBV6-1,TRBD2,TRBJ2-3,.,CASRRGASGNTQYF,TGTGCCAGCAGGCGGGGGGCCTCGGGAAATACGCAGTATTTT
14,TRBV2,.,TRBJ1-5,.,CASSSGGFSQPQHF,TGTGCCAGCAGCTCGGGGGGGTTCAGTCAGCCCCAGCATTTT
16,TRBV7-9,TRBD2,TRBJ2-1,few,CASSLVPGLAGDEQFF,TGTGCCAGCAGCTTAGTACCGGGACTAGCGGGGGATGAGCAGTTCTTC
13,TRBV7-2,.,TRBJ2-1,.,CASSLGWWGAQFF,TGTGCCAGCAGCTTAGGGTGGTGGGGAGCACAGTTCTTC
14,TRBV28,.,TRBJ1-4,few,CASRSDLQGEKLFF,TGTGCCAGCAGGTCAGACCTTCAAGGGGAAAAACTGTTTTTT
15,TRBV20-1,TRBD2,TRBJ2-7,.,CSAWTSGSPSYEQYF,TGCAGTGCTTGGACTAGCGGCTCTCCCTCCTACGAGCAGTACTTC
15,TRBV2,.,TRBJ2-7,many,CASIRTYLSSYEQYF,TGTGCCAGCATAAGGACATACCTTAGCTCCTACGAGCAGTACTTC
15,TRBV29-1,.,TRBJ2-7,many,CSVLPPGASVSEQYF,TGCAGCGTCCTCCCCCCCGGGGCTAGTGTTTCCGAGCAGTACTTC
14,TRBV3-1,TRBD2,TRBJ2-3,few,CASSQLADTDTQYF,TGTGCCAGCAGCCAACTAGCGGACACAGATACGCAGTATTTT
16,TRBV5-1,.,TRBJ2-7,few,CASSLDSPYSSYEQYF,TGCGCCAGCAGCTTGGACAGCCCTTATAGCTCCTACGAGCAGTACTTC
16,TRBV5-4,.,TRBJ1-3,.,CASSPGQRGSGNTIYF,TGTGCCAGCAGCCCGGGCCAAAGAGGATCTGGAAACACCATATATTTT
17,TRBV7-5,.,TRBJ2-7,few,CISVSACLGDNSYEQYF,.
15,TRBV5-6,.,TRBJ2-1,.,CASSLDPGAYNEQFF,TGTGCCAGCAGCTTGGACCCCGGGGCCTACAATGAGCAGTTCTTC
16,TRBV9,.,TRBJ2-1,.,CASSVGGVPSYNEQFF,TGTGCCAGCAGCGTAGGTGGGGTCCCCTCCTACAATGAGCAGTTCTTC
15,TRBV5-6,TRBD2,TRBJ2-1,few,CASSLGREWTGGQFF,TGTGCCAGCAGCTTGGGACGGGAGTGGACGGGGGGGCAGTTCTTC
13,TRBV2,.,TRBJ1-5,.,CASRIQTNQPQHF,TGTGCCAGCAGAATACAGACTAATCAGCCCCAGCATTTT
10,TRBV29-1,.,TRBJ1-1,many,CSAEPTEAFF,TGCAGCGCCGAACCCACTGAAGCTTTCTTT
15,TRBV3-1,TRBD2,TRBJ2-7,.,CASSQAGHSGNEQYF,TGTGCCAGCAGCCAAGCGGGACATAGCGGGAACGAGCAGTACTTC
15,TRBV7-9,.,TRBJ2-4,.,CASSLGDGRKNIQYF,TGTGCCAGCAGCTTAGGAGACGGCAGGAAAAACATTCAGTACTTC
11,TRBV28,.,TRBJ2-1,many,CASNPGNEQFF,TGTGCCAGCAACCCTGGTAATGAGCAGTTCTTC
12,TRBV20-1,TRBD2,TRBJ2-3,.,CSASGGLDTQYF,TGCAGTGCTAGCGGGGGGTTAGATACGCAGTATTTT
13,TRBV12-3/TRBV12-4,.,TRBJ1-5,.,CASSSMLLSPRHF,TGTGCCAGCAGTTCGATGTTGTTGAGCCCTCGGCATTTT
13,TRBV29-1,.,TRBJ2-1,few,CSVGRRQNNEQFF,TGCAGCGTTGGGAGGAGACAGAACAATGAGCAGTTCTTC
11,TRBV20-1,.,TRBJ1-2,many,CSAGGAGGYTF,TGCAGCGCTGGGGGGGCGGGTGGCTACACCTTC
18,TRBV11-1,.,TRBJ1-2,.,CASSSLQGKDSENYGYTF,TGTGCCAGCAGCTCGTTACAGGGAAAGGATAGTGAGAACTATGGCTACACCTTC
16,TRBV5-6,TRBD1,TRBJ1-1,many,CASSSSRQGMNTEAFF,TGTGCCAGCAGCTCTTCCAGACAGGGCATGAACACTGAAGCTTTCTTT
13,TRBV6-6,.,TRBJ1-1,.,CASTRGGGTEAFF,TGTGCCAGCACCAGGGGCGGAGGCACTGAAGCTTTCTTT
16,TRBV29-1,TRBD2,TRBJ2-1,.,CSAQRGTSGSFSEQFF,TGCAGCGCCCAACGCGGGACTAGCGGGAGTTTCAGCGAGCAGTTCTTC
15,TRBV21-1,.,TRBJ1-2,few,CASSKVPDYNYGYTF,TGTGCCAGCAGCAAGGTTCCAGACTATAACTATGGCTACACCTTC
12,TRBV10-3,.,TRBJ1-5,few,CAISPVGQPQHF,TGTGCCATCAGTCCGGTGGGTCAGCCCCAGCATTTT
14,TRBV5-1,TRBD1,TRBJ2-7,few,CASTGTGGNYEQYF,TGCGCCAGTACCGGGACAGGGGGAAACTACGAGCAGTACTTC
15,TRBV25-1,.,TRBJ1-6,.,CASSAGSLKLGPLHF,TGTGCCAGCAGTGCTGGATCTCTCAAGTTGGGGCCCCTCCACTTT
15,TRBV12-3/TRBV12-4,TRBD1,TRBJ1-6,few,CASSLTTGDNSPLHF,TGTGCCAGCAGTCTAACCACAGGGGATAATTCACCCCTCCACTTT
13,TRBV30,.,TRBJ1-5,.,CAWSAGVGQPQHF,TGTGCCTGGAGTGCAGGGGTGGGTCAGCCCCAGCATTTT
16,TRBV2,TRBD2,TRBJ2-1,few,CASTLAGGLGYNEQFF,TGTGCCAGCACTCTAGCGGGAGGGCTGGGCTACAATGAGCAGTTCTTC
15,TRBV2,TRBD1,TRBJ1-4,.,CASSPRDRADEKLFF,TGTGCCAGCAGTCCCAGGGACAGGGCGGATGAAAAACTGTTTTTT
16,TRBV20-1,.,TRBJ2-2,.,CSARDRSWGDTGELFF,TGCAGTGCTAGAGACCGGAGCTGGGGGGACACCGGGGAGCTGTTTTTT
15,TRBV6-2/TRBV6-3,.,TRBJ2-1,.,CASSYETGSYNEQFF,TGTGCCAGCAGTTACGAGACGGGATCATACAATGAGCAGTTCTTC
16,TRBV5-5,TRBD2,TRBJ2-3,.,CASSLIAGVGQDTQYF,TGTGCCAGCAGCTTGATAGCGGGGGTGGGCCAGGATACGCAGTATTTT
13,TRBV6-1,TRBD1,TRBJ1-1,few,CASTLGQGREAFF,TGTGCCAGCACCTTGGGACAGGGTCGAGAGGCTTTCTTT
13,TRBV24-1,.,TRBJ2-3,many,CATSEEVRRTQYF,TGTGCCACCAGTGAAGAGGTGCGTCGTACGCAGTATTTT
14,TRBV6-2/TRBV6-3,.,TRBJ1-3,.,CASSSPARGNTIYF,TGTGCCAGCAGTTCCCCAGCGCGCGGAAACACCATATATTTT
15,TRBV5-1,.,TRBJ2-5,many,CASSERTGMGETQYF,TGCGCCAGCAGCGAGAGAACAGGGATGGGGGAGACCCAGTACTTC